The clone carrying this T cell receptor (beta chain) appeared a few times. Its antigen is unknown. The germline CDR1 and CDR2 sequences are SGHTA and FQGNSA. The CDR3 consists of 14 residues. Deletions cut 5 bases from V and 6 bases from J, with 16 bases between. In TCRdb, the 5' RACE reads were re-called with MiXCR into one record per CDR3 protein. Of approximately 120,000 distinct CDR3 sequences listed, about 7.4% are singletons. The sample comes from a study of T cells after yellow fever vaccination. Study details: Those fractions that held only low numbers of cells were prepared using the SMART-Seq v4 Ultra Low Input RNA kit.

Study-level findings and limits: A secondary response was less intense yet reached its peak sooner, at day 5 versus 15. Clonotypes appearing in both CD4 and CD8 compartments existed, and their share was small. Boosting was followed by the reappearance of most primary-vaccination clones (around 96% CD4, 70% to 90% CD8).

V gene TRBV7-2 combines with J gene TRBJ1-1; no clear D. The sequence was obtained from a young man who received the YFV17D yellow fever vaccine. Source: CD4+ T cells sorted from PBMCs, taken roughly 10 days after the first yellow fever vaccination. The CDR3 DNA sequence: TGTGCCAGCAGCCCCGGACCGGGAGGCGCTGAAGCTTTCTTT. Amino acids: CASSPGPGGAEAFF.